These 3 T cell receptor beta chains were all obtained from the same sample, sequenced in a study of control samples from healthy donors and cancer patients. This table comes from immunoSEQ multiplex PCR, and its TCRdb copy is limited to in-frame clones, with some not included. Found here are roughly 180,000 clones, around 95% of them singletons; the top ten hold 4.1%. The sequenced sample was blood. The receptor source for this set is a woman aged 60-70 years in good health.

This sequence joins TRBV5-4 and TRBJ2-2, with 15 nucleotides matching TRBD2. This CDR3 contains 17 residues. V dropped 4 bases and J dropped 6; count of bases not matched to a gene: 7. Germline V gene sequence: CDR1 SGHNT, CDR2 YYREEE (reference sequence). In DNA form, the CDR3 reads TGTGCCAGCAGCGGGCGCGGACTAGCGGGGGGGCCCGGGGAGCTGTTTTTT. The encoded protein is CASSGRGLAGGPGELFF. The whole variable domain, filled in from reference TRBV5-4 and TRBJ2-2, reads ETGVTQSPTHLIKTRGQQVTLRCSSQSGHNTVSWYQQALGQGPQFIFQYYREEENGRGNFPPRFSGLQFPNYSSELNVNALELDDSALYLCASSGRGLAGGPGELFFGEGSRLTVL.

The chain recombines TRBV19 with TRBJ2-7, with D perhaps matching TRBD1 or TRBD2 (5 bases each). This CDR3 contains 15 residues. V lost 1 base to trimming and J lost 3 bases, with 13 bases between them. Germline-derived CDR1 and CDR2 are LNHDA and SQIVND (reference sequence). CDR3 residues: CASSIGGDVVYEQYF. In nucleotides, the CDR3 is TGTGCCAGTAGTATAGGTGGGGACGTAGTCTACGAGCAGTACTTC.

The genes are TRBV27 and TRBJ1-3, with a weak D call TRBD1 (6 bases). Germline-derived CDR1 and CDR2 are MNHEY and SMNVEV (reference sequence). V shed 9 bases and J shed 0 bases, with 9 bases lying between them. The CDR3 has 13 residues. The CDR3: CASGQPSGNTIYF. Here the CDR3 DNA reads TGTGCCAGTGGACAGCCCTCTGGAAACACCATATATTTT.